These T cell receptor beta chains were read from a single sample in a study of metastatic and nonmetastatic thyroid tumors. TCRdb re-analyzed the PCR reads through MiXCR. The data show about 6,400 clones, more than 15% seen once. The sequencing input was tumor tissue. The receptors originated from a male donor with papillary thyroid cancer or a benign thyroid nodule (not recorded which). Some clones in this sample may be carry-over from other donors' samples. The CDR3 runs from the conserved cysteine through the conserved F or W. A D gene is named only where the DNA matches it firmly. Size tells how often a clone was seen (once, few, many) or the class of an expanded clone, and some rows leave it out.

>TRBD1|TRBJ1-4|NA|TRBV28
TGTGCCAGCAATGACAGGGGTGGTGAAAAACTGTTTTTT
CASNDRGGEKLFF
>NA|TRBJ2-7|few|TRBV6-1
TGTGCCAGCAGTGACTGGGGACAAGGATACGAGCAGTACTTC
CASSDWGQGYEQYF
>NA|TRBJ2-7|medium-sized|TRBV6-2/TRBV6-3
TGTGCCAGCTCCCAGGGTGGGTACGAGCAGTACTTC
CASSQGGYEQYF
>NA|TRBJ1-1|many|TRBV18
TGTGCCAGCTCTTTAAAGATGAACACTGAAGCTTTCTTT
CASSLKMNTEAFF
>TRBD1|TRBJ2-7|few|TRBV6-2/TRBV6-3
TGTGCCAGCAGTTATTTCCAGGGGGACAGGGCCGGCGAGCAGTACTTC
CASSYFQGDRAGEQYF
>NA|TRBJ2-2|once|TRBV7-2
TGTGCCAGCAGCTTAGTTGGGACGGCCGGGGAGCTGTTTTTT
CASSLVGTAGELFF
>NA|TRBJ2-1|NA|TRBV6-1
TGTGCCAGCAGTGAAAGGGGCGACATCTCCTACAATGAGCAGTTCTTC
CASSERGDISYNEQFF
>NA|TRBJ2-5|NA|TRBV9
TGTGCCAGCAGCGTAGCGGGACAAATACAAGAGACCCAGTACTTC
CASSVAGQIQETQYF
>NA|TRBJ2-7|medium-sized|TRBV20-1
TGCAGTGCTAGTTATGGACCCTTCTCCTACGAGCAGTACTTC
CSASYGPFSYEQYF
>NA|TRBJ2-2|NA|TRBV12-3/TRBV12-4
TGTGCCAGCAGGAAAGGGGCGGGGGCGACCGGGGAGCTGTTTTTT
CASRKGAGATGELFF
>NA|TRBJ2-1|few|TRBV19
TGTGCCAGTAGTTGGGGCGTCAATGAGCAGTTCTTC
CASSWGVNEQFF
>TRBD1|TRBJ2-7|NA|TRBV11-1
TGTGCCAGCAGCCTAGGACAGGGTATCTACGAGCAGTACTTC
CASSLGQGIYEQYF
>TRBD1|TRBJ2-1|many|TRBV18
TGTGCCAGCTCACCGAGTAGAAACCGGGACAGGATCTACAATGAGCAGTTCTTC
CASSPSRNRDRIYNEQFF
>NA|TRBJ2-2|many|TRBV11-2
TGTGCCAGCGGACGAGGGGGATCGAACACCGGGGAGCTGTTTTTT
CASGRGGSNTGELFF
>TRBD2|TRBJ2-1|NA|TRBV6-6
TGTGCCAGCAGTTACTCCCCGACTAGCGGGAGCCAAGGCAATGAGCAGTTCTTC
CASSYSPTSGSQGNEQFF
>NA|TRBJ2-3|NA|TRBV20-1
TGCAGTGCCGGCAGGCGGAGAGGGGGCACAGATACGCAGTATTTT
CSAGRRRGGTDTQYF
>TRBD1|TRBJ2-1|many|TRBV25-1
TGTGCCAGCCTGAATATACGACTCCGGGACAGGGGGCGCCCAACCTCCTACAATGAGCAGTTCTTC
CASLNIRLRDRGRPTSYNEQFF
>NA|TRBJ2-5|medium-sized|TRBV28
TGTGCCAGCAGTTTAGAGGGGCAAGAGACCCAGTACTTC
CASSLEGQETQYF
>TRBD1|TRBJ1-3|medium-sized|TRBV27
TGTGCCAGCAGTCGACAGGGTGGAAACACCATATATTTT
CASSRQGGNTIYF
>TRBD1|TRBJ2-7|NA|TRBV2
TGTGCCAGCAGCAGAACCGGGACAGCCTACGAGCAGTACTTC
CASSRTGTAYEQYF
>NA|TRBJ2-3|many|TRBV29-1
TGCAGCGTTGAGCTCACGACAGGAGGTTCAGATACGCAGTATTTT
CSVELTTGGSDTQYF
>TRBD1|TRBJ2-5|medium-sized|TRBV7-2
TGTGCCAGCAGCCTGGGACAGCGAGAGACCCAGTACTTC
CASSLGQRETQYF
>TRBD2|TRBJ2-1|medium-sized|TRBV28
TGTGCCAGCAGGATTGCGGGGGTGTCCTACAATGAGCAGTTCTTC
CASRIAGVSYNEQFF
>NA|TRBJ2-2|medium-sized|TRBV6-5
TGTGCCAGCAGTTATATTAGGGGTTTGGGTGTGGAGCTGTTTTTT
CASSYIRGLGVELFF
>TRBD2|TRBJ2-1|medium-sized|TRBV10-3
TGTGCCATCAGTGACGGGCGGGGGGCCAACAATGAGCAGTTCTTC
CAISDGRGANNEQFF
>NA|TRBJ1-5|medium-sized|TRBV20-1
TGCAGTGCTGTCGGGATGCTTAGCAATCAGCCCCAGCATTTT
CSAVGMLSNQPQHF
>NA|TRBJ1-1|many|TRBV4-2
TGTGCCAGCAGCCAAGACTGGGGTACGCACACTGAAGCTTTCTTT
CASSQDWGTHTEAFF
>NA|TRBJ2-2|few|TRBV19
TGTGCCAGTAGTATAGGGGGGAACACCGGGGAGCTGTTTTTT
CASSIGGNTGELFF
>NA|TRBJ2-1|NA|TRBV11-1
TGTGCCAGCAGCGGCAGGACGGAAGGCTACAATGAGCAGTTCTTC
CASSGRTEGYNEQFF
>NA|TRBJ1-1|few|TRBV6-6
TGTGCCAGCATTTACCACGAGAGAACTGAAGCTTTCTTT
CASIYHERTEAFF
>NA|TRBJ1-1|NA|TRBV28
TGTGCCAGCAGCCCCGGTGGGGAGATAAACACTGAAGCTTTCTTT
CASSPGGEINTEAFF
>TRBD1|TRBJ1-2|medium-sized|TRBV6-1
TGTGCCAGCAGTCCCGTTACCGGGACAGGGACCTATGGCTACACCTTC
CASSPVTGTGTYGYTF
>NA|TRBJ1-5|few|TRBV30
TGTGCCTGGGATGGGAAGTCGAGCAATCAGCCCCAGCATTTT
CAWDGKSSNQPQHF
>NA|TRBJ1-5|medium-sized|TRBV6-1
TGTGCCAGCAGTGCAGGGCCCAATCAGCCCCAGCATTTT
CASSAGPNQPQHF
>TRBD1|TRBJ1-2|NA|TRBV27
TGTGCCAGCAGGCAACGACAGGGATTTTATGGCTACACCTTC
CASRQRQGFYGYTF
>NA|TRBJ2-2|few|TRBV2
TGTGCCAGCAGCGCGGGACAAAACACCGGGGAGCTGTTTTTT
CASSAGQNTGELFF
>NA|TRBJ2-3|many|TRBV7-6
TGTGCCAGCAGCTTGACGGTAGATACGCAGTATTTT
CASSLTVDTQYF
>NA|TRBJ1-5|many|TRBV6-2/TRBV6-3
TGTGCCAGCAGTTACGCCCCGGGGATGGGTCAGCCCCAGCATTTT
CASSYAPGMGQPQHF